This is a list of T cell receptor beta chains from one sample in a study of brain T cells in children with intractable seizures. TCRdb's table, derived via immunoSEQ multiplex PCR, lists solely in-frame clones and lacks some. The sample includes some 76,000 clones, 93% seen only once; the top ten take approximately 1.5%. The material sequenced was peripheral blood, taken at surgery. Receptor source: a boy under three years old with tuberous sclerosis and intractable seizures. Each CDR3 is given with its conserved first and last residue. The D gene is left open where the match is weak. Rows give clone size only sometimes, using once, few, many, or a class for an expanded clone.

J gene	clone size	CDR3 length	D gene	V gene	CDR3 protein	CDR3 DNA
TRBJ1-1	.	15	.	TRBV11-2	CASSLEGDLNTEAFF	TGTGCCAGCAGCTTAGAGGGAGACCTGAACACTGAAGCTTTCTTT
TRBJ1-2	.	18	.	TRBV12-2	CASRLASSGSRETGGYTF	TGTGCAAGTCGCTTAGCGTCCTCGGGATCAAGGGAAACTGGAGGCTACACCTTC
TRBJ1-1	.	17	TRBD1	TRBV19	CASSIGGGTGPNTEAFF	TGTGCCAGTAGTATAGGGGGGGGGACAGGGCCGAACACTGAAGCTTTCTTT
TRBJ1-1	.	14	.	TRBV5-4	CASNGGEIRTEAFF	TGTGCCAGCAACGGGGGGGAGATTCGGACTGAAGCTTTCTTT
TRBJ2-7	.	17	TRBD1	TRBV7-9	CASSVSGTEDTPYEQYF	TGTGCCAGCAGCGTATCCGGGACAGAAGACACCCCCTACGAGCAGTACTTC
TRBJ1-4	.	14	.	TRBV27	CASSPRTVNEKLFF	TGTGCCAGCAGTCCGAGGACAGTTAATGAAAAACTGTTTTTT
TRBJ2-1	.	11	.	TRBV7-2	CTSNEVEEQFF	TGTACCAGTAATGAGGTAGAGGAGCAGTTCTTC
TRBJ1-3	.	13	.	TRBV30	CAWSARGGNTIYF	TGTGCCTGGAGTGCTCGGGGGGGAAACACCATATATTTT
TRBJ1-2	.	20	.	TRBV5-8	CASSLRGWGRASHANYGYTF	TGTGCCAGCAGCCTCCGTGGATGGGGCAGGGCCTCCCATGCTAACTATGGCTACACCTTC
TRBJ1-6	.	19	TRBD1	TRBV4-2	CASSQDFSGTGAWNSPLHF	TGTGCCAGCAGCCAAGATTTCAGCGGGACAGGGGCATGGAATTCACCCCTCCACTTT
TRBJ1-1	.	14	TRBD1	TRBV5-1	CASSSYRGDTEAFF	TGCGCCAGCAGCTCCTACAGGGGAGACACTGAAGCTTTCTTT
TRBJ1-1	.	17	.	TRBV7-9	CASSGGILGPNNTEAFF	TGTGCCAGCAGCGGAGGAATCCTGGGACCGAATAACACTGAAGCTTTCTTT
TRBJ2-7	.	15	TRBD1	TRBV6-5	CASTNSGTGRYEQYF	TGTGCCAGCACTAACTCCGGGACAGGGAGGTACGAGCAGTACTTC
TRBJ2-7	.	15	TRBD1	TRBV28	CASSLDRGQTYEQYF	TGTGCCAGCAGTTTGGACAGGGGGCAGACTTACGAGCAGTACTTC
TRBJ1-2	once	14	TRBD1	TRBV16	CASSPGTARYGYTF	TGTGCCAGCAGCCCAGGGACAGCCCGCTATGGCTACACCTTC
TRBJ2-7	.	15	.	TRBV4-1	CASSQVTAETYEQYF	TGCGCCAGCAGCCAAGTTACGGCGGAGACCTACGAGCAGTACTTC
TRBJ2-1	.	14	.	TRBV7-9	CASSPRLLQNEQFF	TGTGCCAGCAGCCCTAGACTCCTTCAAAATGAGCAGTTCTTC
TRBJ1-1	.	13	.	TRBV6-5	CASSSDVNTEAFF	TGTGCCAGCAGCTCCGACGTGAACACTGAAGCTTTCTTT
TRBJ2-3	.	16	.	TRBV7-9	CASRTPAYRRTDTQYF	TGTGCCAGCAGGACCCCCGCGTACCGCCGCACAGATACGCAGTATTTT
TRBJ1-4	.	15	TRBD1	TRBV28	CASSPRTGTNEKLFF	TGTGCCAGCAGCCCCCGGACAGGGACTAATGAAAAACTGTTTTTT
TRBJ2-7	.	16	.	TRBV30	CACRPPIAVYSYEQYF	TGTGCCTGCCGTCCACCTATAGCGGTCTACTCCTACGAGCAGTACTTC
TRBJ2-2	.	18	TRBD1	TRBV5-1	CASSVTGVFSGNTGELFF	TGCGCCAGCAGCGTGACAGGGGTCTTTTCCGGGAACACCGGGGAGCTGTTTTTT
TRBJ1-1	.	13	.	TRBV7-9	CASSLGGDTEAFF	TGTGCCAGCAGCTTAGGGGGAGACACTGAAGCTTTCTTT
TRBJ2-1	.	14	.	TRBV6-5	CASSYFPRGDEQFF	TGTGCCAGCAGTTACTTCCCCAGGGGGGATGAGCAGTTCTTC
TRBJ1-2	.	15	.	TRBV6-5	CANGRWGGLDYGYTF	TGTGCCAACGGACGTTGGGGGGGGTTGGACTATGGCTACACCTTC
TRBJ2-4	.	15	.	TRBV19	CASSVGGLAKNIQYF	TGTGCCAGTAGTGTGGGAGGATTAGCCAAAAACATTCAGTACTTC
TRBJ2-5	.	15	.	TRBV19	CASSIVKGEWETQYF	TGTGCCAGTAGTATAGTTAAAGGGGAGTGGGAGACCCAGTACTTC
TRBJ2-5	.	18	TRBD2	TRBV7-2	CASSLARIAGGARETQYF	TGTGCCAGCAGCTTAGCTCGGATAGCGGGGGGGGCTAGAGAGACCCAGTACTTC
TRBJ2-3	.	15	.	TRBV6-4	CASSVDSGPTDTQYF	TGTGCCAGCAGTGTTGACAGCGGCCCCACAGATACGCAGTATTTT
TRBJ1-4	.	15	.	TRBV10-3	CAISEGAPEDEKLFF	TGTGCCATCAGTGAGGGTGCTCCGGAGGATGAAAAACTGTTTTTT
TRBJ2-7	.	14	.	TRBV6-5	CASTNGHLDYEQYF	TGTGCCAGCACTAACGGACATCTCGACTACGAGCAGTACTTC
TRBJ2-7	.	19	.	TRBV21-1	CASSTLRAFGGRKLLEQYF	TGTGCCAGCAGCACACTGCGCGCATTCGGGGGGCGCAAACTTCTCGAGCAGTACTTC
TRBJ2-5	.	15	.	TRBV7-9	CASSLYSEIWETQYF	TGTGCCAGCAGCTTGTACAGTGAGATATGGGAGACCCAGTACTTC
TRBJ1-2	few	11	TRBD1	TRBV29-1	CSGGTGEGYTF	TGCAGCGGGGGGACAGGGGAAGGCTACACCTTC
TRBJ1-2	.	13	.	TRBV3-1/TRBV3-2	CASSQDIAYGYTF	TGTGCCAGCAGCCAAGATATAGCGTATGGCTACACCTTC
TRBJ1-2	once	16	TRBD1	TRBV30	CAWSIGQGRIARGYTF	TGTGCCTGGAGTATCGGACAGGGTAGAATTGCGAGGGGCTACACCTTC
TRBJ2-1	.	15	.	TRBV6-5	CASSYGGGPYNEQFF	TGTGCCAGCAGTTACGGGGGGGGGCCCTACAATGAGCAGTTCTTC
TRBJ2-7	once	13	.	TRBV3-1/TRBV3-2	CASSQDLGDEQYF	TGTGCCAGCAGCCAAGATCTGGGCGACGAGCAGTACTTC
TRBJ1-5	.	13	.	TRBV6-5	CASRQGNNQPQHF	TGTGCCAGCAGACAGGGTAACAATCAGCCCCAGCATTTT
TRBJ2-6	.	16	.	TRBV30	CAWSLGWSSGANVLTF	TGTGCCTGGAGTCTTGGTTGGAGCTCTGGGGCCAACGTCCTGACTTTC
TRBJ2-3	.	15	.	TRBV12-5	CASGPSGLSTDTQYF	TGTGCTAGTGGTCCCTCGGGACTTAGCACAGATACGCAGTATTTT
TRBJ2-1	.	14	.	TRBV5-4	CASSLVASYNEQFF	TGTGCCAGCAGCTTGGTAGCCTCCTACAATGAGCAGTTCTTC
TRBJ2-1	.	13	.	TRBV9	CASSVGDSNEQFF	TGTGCCAGCAGCGTAGGGGATAGCAATGAGCAGTTCTTC
TRBJ2-5	.	13	.	TRBV30	CAWSALRRETQYF	TGTGCCTGGAGTGCCCTACGGAGGGAGACCCAGTACTTC
TRBJ2-7	.	11	.	TRBV14	CASSQAYEQYF	TGTGCCAGCAGCCAAGCCTACGAGCAGTACTTC
TRBJ1-1	few	11	.	TRBV19	CASSQGGEAFF	TGTGCCAGTAGTCAGGGAGGGGAAGCTTTCTTT